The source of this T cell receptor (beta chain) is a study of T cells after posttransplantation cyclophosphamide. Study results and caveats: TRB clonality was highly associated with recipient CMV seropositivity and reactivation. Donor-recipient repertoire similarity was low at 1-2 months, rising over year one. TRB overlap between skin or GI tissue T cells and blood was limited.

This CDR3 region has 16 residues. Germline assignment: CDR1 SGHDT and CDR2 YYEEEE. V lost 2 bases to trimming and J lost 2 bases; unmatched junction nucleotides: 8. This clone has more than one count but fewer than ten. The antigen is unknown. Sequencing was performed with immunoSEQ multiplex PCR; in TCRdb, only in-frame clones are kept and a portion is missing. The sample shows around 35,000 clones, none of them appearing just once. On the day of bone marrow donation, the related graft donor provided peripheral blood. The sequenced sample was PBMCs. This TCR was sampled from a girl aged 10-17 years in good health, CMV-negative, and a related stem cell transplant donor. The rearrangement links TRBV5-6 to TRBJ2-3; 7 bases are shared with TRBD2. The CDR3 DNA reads TGTGCCAGCAGCTTCCCCACCGGGGGGATCACAGATACGCAGTATTTT. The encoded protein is CASSFPTGGITDTQYF.